These 19 T cell receptor beta chains share one sample of origin, sequenced in a study of blood T cell repertoires in COVID-19. The method was immunoSEQ multiplex PCR; TCRdb's version includes in-frame clones alone and lacks a portion of them. The sample records about 64,000 clones, roughly 90% being singletons. Sample: peripheral blood. These receptors were taken from a human donor in a cohort sampled during active COVID-19.

The chain uses TRBV12-5 and TRBJ2-1; 9 nucleotides agree with TRBD1. Germline V gene sequence: CDR1 LGHNT, CDR2 FRNRAP. This CDR3 contains 19 residues. V lost 4 bases, J lost 0 bases, and 13 bases stayed unmatched. In DNA form, the CDR3 reads TGTGCTAGTGGTTCGGATCCCTTAGGGACAGGGAGCTCCTACAATGAGCAGTTCTTC. Translated: CASGSDPLGTGSSYNEQFF.

CDR3 sequence: CASSVGNQPQHF. DNA for the CDR3: TGTGCCAGCAGCGTCGGCAATCAGCCCCAGCATTTT. This chain joins TRBV9 and TRBJ1-5, with unresolved D. The CDR3 length is 12 residues. The germline V gene has CDR1 SGDLS and CDR2 YYNGEE. V shed 2 bases and J shed 2 bases, with 2 bases lying between them.

The chain uses TRBV12-3 or TRBV12-4 and TRBJ1-1; D not resolved. V was shortened by 2 bases and J by 3 bases, with 4 bases between the two germline ends. This CDR3 is 12 amino acids long. The CDR3 region has the DNA TGTGCCAGCAGTTTACCGTACACTGAAGCTTTCTTT. As protein: CASSLPYTEAFF.

The gene calls are TRBV19 and TRBJ2-3; D is perhaps TRBD1 (6 bases). The CDR3 loop spans 14 amino acids. Per the germline V gene, CDR1 is LNHDA and CDR2 is SQIVND (reference sequence). The ends were cut back, 2 bases at V and 1 base at J, with 7 bases in the middle. CDR3 bases: TGTGCCAGTAGTATAACAGGGCGCACAGATACGCAGTATTTT. It yields the protein CASSITGRTDTQYF.

This chain links TRBV2 with TRBJ2-2; TRBD2 matches 14 bases. The V segment lost 7 bases and the J segment 4 bases; nucleotides outside the gene matches: 2. The CDR3 runs to 15 residues. Germline assignment: CDR1 SNHLY and CDR2 FYNNEI. The CDR3 sequence is CASTGLAGATGELFF. CDR3 bases: TGTGCCAGCACGGGACTAGCGGGAGCCACCGGGGAGCTGTTTTTT.

In this sample, this clone turned up once. The chain employs TRBV19 and TRBJ1-5, with a possible D match to TRBD1 (5 bases). Germline V gene sequence: CDR1 LNHDA, CDR2 SQIVND (reference sequence). Trimming took off 7 bases at V and 4 bases at J, with 11 bases between the two ends. This CDR3 is built from 13 residues. The CDR3 coding sequence is TGTGCCAGTACGGGACTTGAAAATCAGCCCCAGCATTTT. Amino acid sequence: CASTGLENQPQHF.

The chain employs TRBV11-3 and TRBJ1-1; D is perhaps TRBD1 (5 bases). Trimming left V 6 bases short and J 1 base short, with 15 bases between. Germline V gene data show CDR1 as SGHNT and CDR2 as YENEEA. The CDR3 has 15 amino acids. CDR3 nucleotides: TGTGCCAGCAGTAAATACAGGAGATCGAACACTGAAGCTTTCTTT. As protein: CASSKYRRSNTEAFF.

The chain joins TRBV28 to TRBJ2-7; D possibly corresponds to TRBD2 (7 bases). The CDR3 length is 16 residues. CDR1 and CDR2 from the germline V gene are MDHEN and SYDVKM. V was pared by 6 bases and J by 2 bases, with 20 bases between. Here the CDR3 DNA reads TGTGCCAGCAGCCCGTCCGGGGGGCCGGGGCCCTACGAGCAGTACTTC. Translating it yields CASSPSGGPGPYEQYF.

This chain links TRBV4-2 with TRBJ2-3, with TRBD2 identical over 8 bases. The V gene's germline CDR1 is LGHNA and CDR2 YNFKEQ. The CDR3 sequence is 17 residues long. The V gene end was trimmed by 1 base and the J gene end by 1 base; junction bases not matched to a gene: 7. The CDR3 loop reads CASSQGTGAGGTDTQYF. The CDR3 DNA is TGTGCCAGCAGCCAAGGAACGGGAGCGGGAGGCACAGATACGCAGTATTTT.

The chain joins TRBV19 to TRBJ1-5; 8 bases map to TRBD1. The CDR3 sequence is 15 residues long. Trimming took 7 bases from V and 6 from J; bases not matched to a gene: 11. Germline V CDR1 and CDR2: LNHDA, SQIVND (reference sequence). This CDR3 reads CASTNFGQGGQPQHF. The CDR3 DNA sequence: TGTGCCAGTACTAACTTCGGACAGGGTGGTCAGCCCCAGCATTTT.

The chain uses TRBV19 and TRBJ1-4, with D tentatively TRBD1 (5 bases). Between the trimmed V and J ends, which lost 6 bases and 8 bases, there was a span of 19 bases. Germline V gives CDR1 LNHDA, CDR2 SQIVND (reference sequence). CDR3 length equals 15 residues. The CDR3 is CASRPTGGGREKLFF. The CDR3 DNA reads as TGTGCCAGTAGACCTACCGGGGGAGGTCGGGAAAAACTGTTTTTT.

The gene calls are TRBV2 and TRBJ2-5; maybe TRBD1 (6 bases). The germline gives CDR1 SNHLY, CDR2 FYNNEI. Deletions cut 1 base from V and 4 bases from J, with 13 bases between. This CDR3 is 15 amino acids long. For the CDR3, the DNA is TGTGCCAGCAGTGAAGAGCTGGGGGCTGGAGAGACCCAGTACTTC. Amino acid sequence: CASSEELGAGETQYF.

This clone came up once. The chain carries TRBV28 and TRBJ1-2, with D possibly matching TRBD1 (6 bases). Per the germline V gene, CDR1 is MDHEN and CDR2 is SYDVKM. Trimming took off 6 bases at V and 7 bases at J, with 12 bases between the two ends. The CDR3 runs to 12 residues. Here the CDR3 DNA reads TGTGCCAGCAGAACAGGACAGCCTGGCTACACCTTC. It translates to CASRTGQPGYTF.

The gene calls are TRBV4-1 and TRBJ2-2, with D perhaps TRBD1 (8 bases). The CDR3 covers 17 residues. Per germline, CDR1 MGHRA and CDR2 YSYEKL. V dropped 4 bases and J dropped 5 bases, with 20 bases sitting between them. DNA of the CDR3: TGCGCCAGCAGCCGCACAGGGGGGGGCGCGTTGACCGGGGAGCTGTTTTTT. Encoded protein: CASSRTGGGALTGELFF.

This clone was observed a single time. Germline is not matched at one junction end, which may reflect a read error. This chain connects TRBV7-7 to TRBJ2-3, with 8 positions matching TRBD1. This CDR3 spans 14 amino acids. Germline V CDR1 and CDR2: SSHAT, FNYEAQ (reference sequence). This chain's CDR3 is CASSLGTGLDTQYF. The CDR3 region has the DNA TGTGCTAGCAGCTTAGGGACAGGCTTAGATACGCAGTATTTT.

The chain joins TRBV24-1 to TRBJ2-1; D possibly corresponds to TRBD2 (6 bases). The CDR3 is made up of 17 amino acids. Germline CDR1 KGHDR, CDR2 SFDVKD. Trimming cost V 4 bases and J 7 bases, with 22 bases left between them. The CDR3 reads CATSEPTGTFSNNEQFF. CDR3 nucleotides: TGTGCCACCAGTGAACCAACCGGGACTTTTTCCAATAATGAGCAGTTCTTC.

This clone was detected a few times. This sequence joins TRBV7-2 and TRBJ2-7, with D unresolved. Trimming took 1 base from V and 4 from J, leaving 11 bases between them. The CDR3 extends over 14 amino acids. Germline loops: CDR1 SGHTA, CDR2 FQGNSA. CDR3: CASSLVGVGYEQYF. CDR3 in DNA: TGTGCCAGCAGCTTAGTTGGAGTTGGTTACGAGCAGTACTTC.

V usage is TRBV6-5 and J usage is TRBJ1-1; D call uncertain. This CDR3 has 15 amino acids. CDR1 MNHEY and CDR2 SVGAGI come from the germline V gene. V lost 7 bases to trimming and J lost 3 bases, with 18 bases between them. CDR3 region: CASNFRRGADTEAFF. For the CDR3, the DNA is TGTGCCAGCAATTTTCGCCGGGGAGCAGACACTGAAGCTTTCTTT.

The chain carries TRBV19 and TRBJ2-3; D may be TRBD1 (7 bases). The CDR3 has 15 residues. The V end lost 0 bases, the J end lost 4 bases, and 11 bases lay between the germline ends. In germline, CDR1 is LNHDA, CDR2 SQIVND (reference sequence). The CDR3 is CASSIEEGAADTQYF. The DNA for the CDR3 is TGTGCCAGTAGTATAGAGGAGGGGGCAGCAGATACGCAGTATTTT.